The TCR beta chain described here comes from a study of naive and memory T cell subsets (dated 2017 in TCRdb). Context from the whole study: Sorted naive and memory T cell subsets from peripheral blood were analyzed in the study using a UMI-based, open-source pipeline for TCR alpha and beta sequencing. The functional CMV T cell responses agreed completely with IgG serology results. RNA was DNase-treated and reverse transcribed with TCR constant-region primers, mostly using SuperScript III.

The CDR1 and CDR2 encoded by the germline V gene are LGHNA and YSLEER. The CDR3 contains 16 residues, cysteine and phenylalanine counted. Only the CDR3 portion is preserved as DNA: 48 bases, with reading frame beginning at the first base. Clipping removes 0 bases from V and 8 bases from J, with 8 as the unmatched junction base count. Overall study outcomes, separate from this receptor: RNA-based TCR counts may be affected by expression changes linked to T cell activation and differentiation. After error correction, only a single occurrence was seen for over 95% of naive TCR sequences, so much steeper abundance distributions were produced than in memory subsets. In both CD4 and CD8 cells, a rise in Gini index and a fall in Shannon and inverse Simpson diversity were observed from naive through CM, EM and EMRA. A clonotype was defined as a single alpha or beta chain sequence rather than as a paired alpha/beta receptor. TCR abundance followed a power law with an exponent that was different for naive and memory subsets but consistent across the three individuals. The repertoire findings for the naive and memory subsets could not be validated against a ground truth because none was available.

The library was generated by UMI-ligation and nested PCR. To cover both TRBC1 and TRBC2, the beta constant-region primer consisted of an equimolar mix of two oligonucleotides. The ligated cDNA went through four rounds of PCR with nested alpha and beta constant-region primers together with the SP2 primer. A single-stranded oligonucleotide containing the SP2 primer and a 12-nucleotide UMI was joined to the 3' end of the cDNA by T4 RNA ligase 1. The ligation reaction was incubated at 16°C for about 20-24 hours. PCR2 was usually performed as a SYBR Green qPCR and halted at a preset threshold so that over-amplification would not occur. Every purification after the first one was done using Agencourt AMPure XP magnetic beads. Library amounts were measured by Qubit and library quality was assessed on a TapeStation, where the main peak was expected at around 650 bp. Pooled libraries were sequenced on an Illumina MiSeq using v2 2x251 paired-end kits, and typically about 0.9-2 million reads were obtained per sample. Each sample was pooled at 3 to 4 nM, and about 5-8% PhiX was included to help cluster recognition. From the authors' description of their analysis: FASTQ reads processed by Demultiplexor were assigned V and J genes by Decombinator through tag matching that tolerated a single base-pair mismatch. UMIs were used by Collapsinator to correct both sequencing errors and frequency errors arising from PCR heterogeneity. CDR3Translator translated TCRs and extracted CDR3s from the conserved cysteine to the FGXG phenylalanine, flagging non-productive sequences. Repertoires were subsampled to equal numbers of UMI-defined TCRs before Gini, Shannon entropy and inverse Simpson indices were calculated. Power-law fits to clonotype abundance distributions were performed by maximum likelihood within the linear range. Similar UMI counts, unique TCR numbers and clonal distributions were obtained with the pipeline and with MIGEC on one naive CD8 sample. Repertoires were searched for around 7,000 CMV-associated CDR3 sequences compiled from VDJdb and a published dataset. TCRdb reworked the public reads: Q25 trimming with fastp, MiXCR clone assembly, productive beta chains retained. All rows with the same CDR3 protein become a single entry with the most common DNA and genes. The V and J calls were not made by the authors but by TCRdb's processing. In all, the sample holds about 17,000 distinct CDR3 sequences, and around 9% of those were seen once. Clones ranked in the top ten supply more than 20% of the sample.

The sample holds many counts of this clonotype. Its antigen target is currently unknown. Base qualities were left out, and no much larger clone turns up one base away. TCR alpha and beta chain libraries were amplified separately from the second PCR step onward. To determine each donor's CMV status, fresh PBMCs were stimulated overnight with CMV viral lysate, and IFNgamma production from CD4+ T cells was then assessed. Miltenyi beads were used first to positively select CD4 T cells, and CD8 T cells were then positively selected from the CD4-negative fraction. Cells stained for CD3, CD4, CD8, CD45RA, CD27 and a live/dead dye were sorted on a BD Aria II into four subsets by CD45RA and CD27. Blood came from a few healthy volunteers, each fractionated into CD4 and CD8 T cells and then into four differentiation subsets. Around 130 ml of peripheral blood was taken from each donor, and PBMC were separated by density-gradient centrifugation on Ficoll-Paque PLUS. After sorting, cells were lysed in RLT buffer, RNA was extracted using a Qiagen RNeasy kit, and the extracted RNA was stored at -80 degrees C.

The sequenced sample was central memory CD8+ T cells from blood. The sample's cell subset or site, from its label and the paper: central memory, CD45RA- CD27+. This chain is built from TRBV4-3 and TRBJ2-1; a stretch of 9 junction bases matches TRBD1. The sequence derives from a human donor in good health. The nucleotide sequence is TGCGCCAGCAGCCAAGATCCGGGGGACAGGGATTATGAGCAGTTCTTC. It is translated as CASSQDPGDRDYEQFF.